Listed here are 11 T cell receptor beta chains from one sample, sequenced in a study of T cells in Graves' hyperthyroidism and ophthalmopathy. The TCR beta CDR3 regions underwent amplification using RNA transcripts as the source. During a first-round RT-PCR of the TCR CDR3, the HTBI primer set was used. MiXCR was run by TCRdb on the multiplex PCR reads, yielding one entry per CDR3 protein. The sample lists about 270,000 distinct CDR3 sequences, about 25% occurring once. Source material: blood. These receptors came from a woman between 40 and 55 years old with Graves' ophthalmopathy.

This chain connects TRBV6-2 or TRBV6-3 to TRBJ1-2; 7 nucleotides match TRBD1. The CDR3 totals 13 residues. With 6 bases clipped from V and 4 bases from J, the junction kept 5 bases outside the gene matches. Germline V CDR1 and CDR2: MNHEY, SVGEGT. CDR3 DNA sequence: TGTGCCAGCAGACCAGGGGGTCCCTATGGCTACACCTTC. Translated: CASRPGGPYGYTF.

In this sample, this clonotype turned up once. The CDR3 coding sequence is TGTGCCAGCAGCCCCGGAGAAAATTGGGTGGCCCAGTACTTC. This gives the protein CASSPGENWVAQYF. This chain uses TRBV12-3 or TRBV12-4 with TRBJ2-5; D remains ambiguous. This CDR3 is built from 14 residues. V was clipped by 6 bases and J by 9 bases, with 20 bases between them.

The chain has TRBV6-1 and TRBJ2-7, with D possibly matching TRBD2 (6 bases). V lost 0 bases and J lost 4, with 13 bases in between. The CDR3 spans 15 residues. The germline CDR1 and CDR2 sequences are MNHNS and SASEGT. In DNA, the CDR3 is TGTGCCAGCAGTGAAGCTGGAGGGCCTATTTACGAGCAGTACTTC. Translating it yields CASSEAGGPIYEQYF.

This clonotype occurred many times. V usage is TRBV10-3 and J usage is TRBJ2-5; TRBD1 matches 11 bases. The germline V gene encodes CDR1 ENHRY and CDR2 SYGVKD. There are 17 residues in the CDR3. The ends lost 0 bases at V and 4 bases at J; junction bases unmatched: 7. The CDR3: CAISESPLGTGGETQYF. The CDR3 region has the DNA TGTGCCATCAGTGAGTCCCCCCTCGGGACAGGGGGAGAGACCCAGTACTTC.

The V call is TRBV30, the J call TRBJ1-1, with D unresolved. Germline loops: CDR1 GTSNPN, CDR2 SVGIG (reference sequence). CDR3 size: 11 residues. V was clipped by 0 bases and J by 6 bases, with 5 bases between them. This CDR3 reads CAWSVGSEAFF. In DNA, the CDR3 is TGTGCCTGGAGTGTTGGATCTGAAGCTTTCTTT.

At least ten counts were recorded for this clonotype. The chain joins TRBV19 to TRBJ2-7; 7 bases align to TRBD1. This CDR3 comprises 12 residues. V lost 8 bases to trimming and J lost 1 base; unmatched junction nucleotides: 2. CDR1 LNHDA and CDR2 SQIVND come from the germline V gene (reference sequence). This CDR3 is CASATGSYEQYF. The CDR3 DNA sequence: TGTGCCAGTGCGACAGGGTCCTACGAGCAGTACTTC. Full variable domain (missing parts from reference TRBV19 and TRBJ2-7): DGGITQSPKYLFRKEGQNVTLSCEQNLNHDAMYWYRQDPGQGLRLIYYSQIVNDFQKGDIAEGYSVSREKKESFPLTVTSAQKNPTAFYLCASATGSYEQYFGPGTRLTVT.

This clonotype was seen at least ten times. This chain connects TRBV20-1 to TRBJ2-7; 7 nucleotides agree with TRBD2. The CDR3 has 15 amino acids. CDR1 is DFQATT and CDR2 is SNEGSKA in the germline V gene (reference sequence). J gave up 0 bases and V 1 base, and 6 bases lay outside the gene matches. The CDR3 sequence: CSARGGGVISYEQYF. The CDR3 coding sequence is TGCAGTGCTAGAGGGGGGGGAGTTATCTCCTACGAGCAGTACTTC.

This clonotype was seen at least ten times. Here the CDR3 reads CASMRSWASATNSYEQYF. In DNA, the CDR3 is TGTGCCAGCATGCGCAGTTGGGCTAGCGCTACAAACTCCTACGAGCAGTACTTC. This chain uses TRBV2 with TRBJ2-7; perhaps TRBD2 as D (6 bases). Germline V lookup: CDR1 SNHLY, CDR2 FYNNEI. The CDR3 is 18 residues long. The V gene lost 7 bases and the J gene lost 0 bases, with 25 bases spanning the gap.

Here the CDR3 DNA reads TGCGCCAGCAACCGGGACAGGCAGAACACTGAAGCTTTCTTT. It specifies CASNRDRQNTEAFF. V is TRBV5-1 and J is TRBJ1-1; 8 bases align to TRBD1. This CDR3 contains 14 residues. V gave up 6 bases and J gave up 1 base; unmatched junction bases: 5. Germline CDR1 reads SGHRS; CDR2 reads YFSETQ.

This clonotype was found many times. The rearrangement joins TRBV29-1 to TRBJ1-1; D is undetermined. There are 11 residues in the CDR3. Germline assignment: CDR1 SQVTM and CDR2 ANQGSEA. Trimming removed 5 bases at V and 1 base at J, with 5 bases between. CDR3 sequence reads: CSVRGNTEAFF. DNA for the CDR3: TGCAGCGTTCGAGGGAACACTGAAGCTTTCTTT.

V and J are TRBV12-3 or TRBV12-4 and TRBJ1-5; D unresolved. This CDR3 is built from 13 residues. The V end was cut by 7 bases, the J end by 7 bases, with 14 bases between. The CDR3 protein is CASTRASDQPQHF. The CDR3, as DNA: TGTGCCAGCACCAGAGCCTCCGACCAGCCCCAGCATTTT.